The 30 T cell receptor beta chains presented below share a single source sample, sequenced in a study of shared clonotypes between healthy human individuals. This table comes from immunoSEQ multiplex PCR, and its TCRdb copy is limited to in-frame clones, with some not included. The table lists under 600,000 clones, around 97% of them singletons. Sequencing was carried out using naive CD4+ T cells sorted from blood. Subset described: CD45RA+ positively selected. The receptors were sampled from a woman younger than 45 in good health.

The rearrangement links TRBV11-2 to TRBJ2-2, with D possibly called TRBD1 or TRBD2 (5 bases each). From germline, CDR1 is SGHAT and CDR2 FQNNGV. The CDR3 is made up of 16 amino acids. V lost 1 base and J lost 1, with 10 bases in between. The CDR3 DNA reads as TGTGCCAGCAGCTTAGTACGGGACGGGAACACCGGGGAGCTGTTTTTT. The encoded protein is CASSLVRDGNTGELFF.

This chain uses TRBV2 with TRBJ1-6; 10 positions match TRBD1. Germline V gene lookup returns CDR1 SNHLY and CDR2 FYNNEI. The CDR3 contains 15 residues. Losses at the gene ends were 5 bases for V and 7 bases for J; bases not matched to a gene: 5. In DNA form, the CDR3 reads TGTGCCAGCAGTCGACAGGGGGCTGGGAATTCACCCCTCCACTTT. This encodes CASSRQGAGNSPLHF. Looking up the rest from reference TRBV2 and TRBJ1-6 gives the full variable domain: EPEVTQTPSHQVTQMGQEVILRCVPISNHLYFYWYRQILGQKVEFLVSFYNNEISEKSEIFDDQFSVERPDGSNFTLKIRSTKLEDSAMYFCASSRQGAGNSPLHFGNGTRLTVT.

V is TRBV5-1 and J is TRBJ2-5, with a tentative D call TRBD1 (5 bases). Germline V gene lookup returns CDR1 SGHRS and CDR2 YFSETQ. V lost 0 bases and J 5 bases, leaving 11 bases between the germline ends. The CDR3 spans 14 residues. The CDR3 is CASSLGDSKETQYF. The CDR3 nucleotides read TGCGCCAGCAGCTTGGGTGACAGTAAGGAGACCCAGTACTTC.

V gene TRBV6-1 combines with J gene TRBJ2-6, with 7 bases matching TRBD1. Germline V gives CDR1 MNHNS, CDR2 SASEGT. There are 19 residues in the CDR3. J gave up 1 base and V 1 base, and 10 bases lay outside the gene matches. For the CDR3, the DNA is TGTGCCAGCAGTGAAGTCGCAGGGGGTGTTGGGTCTGGGGCCAACGTCCTGACTTTC. Protein sequence: CASSEVAGGVGSGANVLTF.

V is TRBV11-2 and J is TRBJ2-3, with D possibly matching TRBD2 (6 bases). Looked up from germline, CDR1 is SGHAT and CDR2 is FQNNGV. The CDR3 is 16 amino acids. V lost 1 base, J lost 0 bases, and 11 bases lay in between. The DNA for the CDR3 is TGTGCCAGCAGCTTAGGACTAGTGTGGAGCACAGATACGCAGTATTTT. Encoded protein: CASSLGLVWSTDTQYF.

The gene calls are TRBV6-1 and TRBJ2-1, with a weak D call TRBD1 (6 bases). This CDR3 has 15 amino acids. V dropped 6 bases and J dropped 5 bases, with 17 bases sitting between them. CDR1 MNHNS and CDR2 SASEGT come from the germline V gene. CDR3 region: CASSPTAGQNNEQFF. The CDR3 coding sequence is TGTGCCAGCAGCCCTACCGCCGGACAGAACAATGAGCAGTTCTTC.

V gene TRBV27 combines with J gene TRBJ2-1; D not resolved. V was cut by 5 bases and J by 9 bases, with 11 bases left in between. Germline CDR1 reads MNHEY; CDR2 reads SMNVEV (reference sequence). The CDR3 is 12 residues long. The CDR3, as DNA: TGTGCCAGCAGTGAGTACCGTAGTGAGCAGTTCTTC. Its protein is CASSEYRSEQFF.

The J gene is TRBJ2-2, the V gene TRBV7-1, with D possibly being TRBD1 (6 bases). TRBV7-1 is placed among ORFs of uncertain function. The germline V and J ends were trimmed by 4 bases and 6 bases, with 12 bases remaining between them. The CDR3 has 14 residues. The CDR3 sequence is CASSFAKGAGELFF. CDR3 coding DNA: TGTGCCAGCAGCTTCGCCAAGGGGGCCGGGGAGCTGTTTTTT.

This clone was recorded a few times. The chain has TRBV18 and TRBJ2-2; D gene uncertain. Germline values: CDR1 KGHSH, CDR2 LQKENI. V was shortened by 0 bases and J by 6 bases, with 5 bases between the two germline ends. The CDR3 totals 13 residues. The CDR3 DNA sequence: TGTGCCAGCTCACCACCCTCGGCCGGGGAGCTGTTTTTT. This codes for CASSPPSAGELFF.

This chain uses TRBV13 with TRBJ2-7, with D possibly matching TRBD2 (5 bases). Germline-derived CDR1 and CDR2 are PRHDT and FYEKMQ (reference sequence). This CDR3 contains 10 residues. V lost 6 bases to trimming and J lost 7 bases, with 7 bases between them. This CDR3 reads CASSRGEQYF. The CDR3 region has the DNA TGTGCCAGCAGTCGGGGTGAGCAGTACTTC.

This clone was picked up one time. The chain recombines TRBV18 with TRBJ1-1; 8 bases agree with TRBD1. V dropped 4 bases and J dropped 5; count of bases not matched to a gene: 3. Germline V gives CDR1 KGHSH, CDR2 LQKENI. This CDR3 contains 13 residues. CDR3 region: CASSQQGGTEAFF. The CDR3, as DNA: TGTGCCAGCTCACAACAGGGGGGGACTGAAGCTTTCTTT.

In this sample, this clone turned up once. CDR3 coding DNA: TGCGCCAGCAGTCAAGGACAGGATCAGTCGGGTTTCTTT. This codes for CASSQGQDQSGFF. The V and J genes are TRBV23-1 and TRBJ1-1; 7 bases line up with TRBD1. TRBV23-1 is placed among ORFs of uncertain function. This CDR3 is built from 13 residues. V was pared by 2 bases and J by 13 bases, with 10 bases of the junction left unmatched.

The V gene is TRBV5-6, the J gene TRBJ2-5, with 10 bases fitting TRBD2. The V gene end was trimmed by 1 base and the J gene end by 0 bases; junction bases not matched to a gene: 6. The CDR3 is 17 amino acids. The germline V gene encodes CDR1 SGHDT and CDR2 YYEEEE. CDR3 region: CASSLFGLAENQETQYF. The CDR3 nucleotides read TGTGCCAGCAGCTTGTTTGGACTAGCGGAAAACCAAGAGACCCAGTACTTC.

The chain couples TRBV14 to TRBJ2-7; D perhaps matches TRBD1 (6 bases). The V gene's germline CDR1 is SGHDN and CDR2 FVKESK. V was clipped by 8 bases and J by 6 bases, with 20 bases between them. This CDR3 contains 14 residues. The CDR3 protein is CASAKGQVDGEQYF. The CDR3 region has the DNA TGTGCCAGCGCCAAGGGACAAGTTGATGGCGAGCAGTACTTC.

This clone was detected only a few times. This chain links TRBV27 with TRBJ1-1; the match to TRBD1 covers 7 bases. This CDR3 contains 14 residues. Germline CDR1 MNHEY, CDR2 SMNVEV (reference sequence). V was clipped by 2 bases and J by 3 bases; unmatched bases: 3. The CDR3 DNA is TGTGCCAGCAGTTTAATTGACAGGGACACTGAAGCTTTCTTT. It is translated as CASSLIDRDTEAFF.

The chain is built from TRBV5-1 and TRBJ1-3; D is undetermined. Germline assignment: CDR1 SGHRS and CDR2 YFSETQ. This CDR3 is 15 amino acids long. Trimming removed 8 bases from V and 0 bases from J, with 15 bases in between. CDR3 sequence: CASTPTPSSGNTIYF. The CDR3, as DNA: TGCGCCAGTACTCCAACTCCGAGCTCTGGAAACACCATATATTTT.

The rearrangement uses TRBV11-2 and TRBJ1-1, with D unclear. Looked up from germline, CDR1 is SGHAT and CDR2 is FQNNGV. Deletions cut 0 bases from V and 3 bases from J, with 8 bases between. The CDR3 is 14 amino acids. The CDR3 nucleotides are TGTGCCAGCAGCTTAGATGGGTGGGACACTGAAGCTTTCTTT. Translating gives CASSLDGWDTEAFF. Looking up the rest from reference TRBV11-2 and TRBJ1-1 gives the full variable domain: EAGVAQSPRYKIIEKRQSVAFWCNPISGHATLYWYQQILGQGPKLLIQFQNNGVVDDSQLPKDRFSAERLKGVDSTLKIQPAKLEDSAVYLCASSLDGWDTEAFFGQGTRLTVV.

The chain links TRBV7-2 to TRBJ2-1; weak D call: TRBD2 (6 bases). Deletions cut 5 bases from V and 0 bases from J, with 14 bases between. The CDR3 contains 16 residues. The V gene's germline CDR1 is SGHTA and CDR2 FQGNSA. Here the CDR3 reads CASSRAPGLSYNEQFF. The CDR3 DNA is TGTGCCAGCAGCAGGGCACCGGGACTCTCCTACAATGAGCAGTTCTTC.

A note on this clone: Other DNA sequences in the same sample also yield this CDR3. This sequence joins TRBV9 and TRBJ2-1; a weak D match, TRBD1 (5 bases). Trimming pared 0 bases from V and 0 bases from J, leaving 7 bases between. The CDR3 extends over 15 amino acids. Germline V gene data show CDR1 as SGDLS and CDR2 as YYNGEE. In nucleotides, the CDR3 is TGTGCCAGCAGCGTAGGCGACAGCTCCTACAATGAGCAGTTCTTC. Translated, it gives CASSVGDSSYNEQFF.

The J gene is TRBJ2-7, the V gene TRBV28; D ambiguous. The CDR3 covers 12 residues. V dropped 5 bases and J dropped 7 bases, with 12 bases sitting between them. Germline CDR1 reads MDHEN; CDR2 reads SYDVKM. The CDR3 sequence: CASSEGWGEQYF. CDR3 DNA: TGTGCCAGCAGTGAAGGGTGGGGTGAGCAGTACTTC.

This clone came up once. J is TRBJ2-7 and V is TRBV5-1, with D maybe TRBD1 (5 bases). The CDR3 runs to 15 residues. V was pared by 2 bases and J by 5 bases, with 17 bases between. In germline, CDR1 is SGHRS, CDR2 YFSETQ. The CDR3 spells CASSFNSRGGDEQYF. The CDR3 DNA reads TGCGCCAGCAGCTTTAACTCAAGGGGTGGGGACGAGCAGTACTTC. Complete variable domain (other parts from reference TRBV5-1 and TRBJ2-7): KAGVTQTPRYLIKTRGQQVTLSCSPISGHRSVSWYQQTPGQGLQFLFEYFSETQRNKGNFPGRFSGRQFSNSRSEMNVSTLELGDSALYLCASSFNSRGGDEQYFGPGTRLTVT.

This clone was recorded only once. The chain carries TRBV6-5 and TRBJ1-5; D gene uncertain. V was pared by 4 bases and J by 2 bases, with 15 bases between. The CDR3 consists of 16 residues. Germline V gene lookup returns CDR1 MNHEY and CDR2 SVGAGI. CDR3 sequence reads: CASSSKVGMGNQPQHF. CDR3 nucleotides: TGTGCCAGCAGTTCCAAGGTCGGTATGGGCAATCAGCCCCAGCATTTT.

The CDR3 nucleotides read TGTGCCAGTAGTAGCCTTGGACAGGGTTACAATGAGCAGTTCTTC. It codes for CASSSLGQGYNEQFF. The V call is TRBV19, the J call TRBJ2-1, with TRBD1 matching 8 bases. The germline V gene has CDR1 LNHDA and CDR2 SQIVND (reference sequence). The CDR3 extends over 15 amino acids. The V and J ends lost 4 bases and 4 bases, in that order; junction bases with no gene match: 6. Complete variable domain (other parts from reference TRBV19 and TRBJ2-1): DGGITQSPKYLFRKEGQNVTLSCEQNLNHDAMYWYRQDPGQGLRLIYYSQIVNDFQKGDIAEGYSVSREKKESFPLTVTSAQKNPTAFYLCASSSLGQGYNEQFFGPGTRLTVL.

This clone was counted once. The chain couples TRBV9 to TRBJ2-3; D unclear. V gave up 0 bases and J gave up 0 bases, with 8 bases separating them. CDR1 is SGDLS, CDR2 YYNGEE, per germline. The CDR3 spans 15 residues. As DNA, the CDR3 is TGTGCCAGCAGCGTAGGGACCGTTAGCACAGATACGCAGTATTTT. Translation gives CASSVGTVSTDTQYF.

V and J are TRBV5-1 and TRBJ2-5, with D maybe TRBD2 (6 bases). CDR3 length: 14 amino acids. Germline loops: CDR1 SGHRS, CDR2 YFSETQ. V dropped 4 bases and J dropped 5 bases, with 15 bases sitting between them. Here the CDR3 DNA reads TGCGCCAGCAGCGCGACTAGGCCGCACGAGACCCAGTACTTC. This codes for CASSATRPHETQYF.

The chain joins TRBV5-1 to TRBJ2-5; TRBD2 aligns across 10 bases. Germline CDR1 is SGHRS and CDR2 is YFSETQ. Germline trimming cut 4 bases from V and 2 bases from J; bases unmatched to any gene: 5. This CDR3 is built from 15 residues. CDR3 bases: TGCGCCAGCAGCCCTATGACTAGCGGGCAAGAGACCCAGTACTTC. It translates to CASSPMTSGQETQYF. Full variable domain (missing parts from reference TRBV5-1 and TRBJ2-5): KAGVTQTPRYLIKTRGQQVTLSCSPISGHRSVSWYQQTPGQGLQFLFEYFSETQRNKGNFPGRFSGRQFSNSRSEMNVSTLELGDSALYLCASSPMTSGQETQYFGPGTRLLVL.

V usage is TRBV10-3 and J usage is TRBJ1-2; D might be TRBD1 (6 bases). Deletions cut 1 base from V and 6 bases from J, with 12 bases between. CDR1 and CDR2 (germline): ENHRY, SYGVKD. The CDR3 loop spans 14 amino acids. The CDR3 loop reads CAISELGAGDGYTF. CDR3 nucleotide sequence: TGTGCCATCAGTGAGTTGGGGGCAGGGGATGGCTACACCTTC.

This clone has only one observation. The V gene is TRBV5-6, the J gene TRBJ2-5; the D gene is possibly TRBD2 (6 bases). Trimming stripped 4 bases from V and 11 bases from J, with 15 bases between. The CDR3 sequence is 12 residues long. Germline V gene lookup returns CDR1 SGHDT and CDR2 YYEEEE. The CDR3 DNA reads TGTGCCAGCAGCGACCTAGGAGGGACTCAGTACTTC. Its translation: CASSDLGGTQYF.

The chain recombines TRBV5-1 with TRBJ1-2; D remains ambiguous. CDR3 length: 13 residues. V gave up 0 bases and J gave up 10 bases, with 13 bases separating them. Germline lookup yields CDR1 SGHRS and CDR2 YFSETQ. The CDR3 sequence is CASSLAGPPAYTF. The CDR3 nucleotides are TGCGCCAGCAGCTTGGCCGGCCCGCCCGCCTACACCTTC. Combining the CDR3 with reference TRBV5-1 and TRBJ1-2 gives the whole variable domain KAGVTQTPRYLIKTRGQQVTLSCSPISGHRSVSWYQQTPGQGLQFLFEYFSETQRNKGNFPGRFSGRQFSNSRSEMNVSTLELGDSALYLCASSLAGPPAYTFGSGTRLTVV.

This clone was seen only once. This chain links TRBV7-2 with TRBJ1-2; TRBD1 aligns across 8 bases. CDR1 and CDR2 from the germline V gene are SGHTA and FQGNSA. V trimming: 5 bases; J trimming: 2 bases; junction bases outside the gene matches: 13. CDR3 length: 17 amino acids. The CDR3 nucleotides are TGTGCCAGCAGCATATTAGGCGGGACAGGAGAGAACTATGGCTACACCTTC. Its translation is CASSILGGTGENYGYTF.